This record looks at one T cell receptor (beta chain) sequence and its context. This specimen comes from a study of blood T cell repertoires in COVID-19. Clones were read by immunoSEQ multiplex PCR, and TCRdb kept only the in-frame ones, dropping some. Of about 200,000 clones listed, roughly four fifths were seen once; the top ten hold less than 8.5%. The CDR3 totals 16 residues. The V and J ends lost 5 bases and 0 bases respectively, with 14 bases between them. Germline V lookup: CDR1 MNHEY, CDR2 SVGEGT. J is TRBJ1-5 and V is TRBV6-2 or TRBV6-3; D is ambiguous. The sequence was collected from a man aged 35-49 years who had recovered from COVID-19. Sequencing was carried out using PBMCs or T cells enriched from blood (not recorded which). CDR3 coding DNA: TGTGCCAGCAGTCTCCCGGGATTCTATAGCAATCAGCCCCAGCATTTT. It yields the protein CASSLPGFYSNQPQHF.